Included here is one TCR beta chain sequence, with context. Its antigen is still unknown. Alongside a J-beta primer mix, a sample-barcoded 5' primer served in a second PCR lasting about 7 to 11 cycles. A template-switch adaptor with 12 random nucleotides tagged each cDNA molecule. TCRdb used MiXCR to reprocess the 5' RACE reads, holding one entry per CDR3 protein. Of 650,000 to 900,000 distinct CDR3 sequences listed, 55% to 65% were seen once; the top ten hold roughly a quarter. The record originates from a study of blood T cells in healthy people across ages. The study's findings and limits: Compared with aged donors, long-lived donors showed fewer expanded clones, suggesting selection. Since the PBMCs were unsorted, naive and antigen-experienced cells could not be conclusively compared.

The donors, aged roughly 6 to 100, were healthy Caucasians from Russia. Germline CDR1 is LGHNA and CDR2 is YNFKEQ. The CDR3 has 16 amino acids. The source of this sequence is a man younger than 40 in good health. The chain couples TRBV4-2 to TRBJ2-4; 15 bases map to TRBD2. Matching the DNA end better, TRBJ2-7 makes the J call doubtful. Sequences were obtained from blood. This CDR3 reads CASSPFGLAGGHEQYF. CDR3 in DNA: TGTGCCAGCAGCCCGTTCGGACTAGCGGGGGGGCACGAGCAGTACTTC.